The 30 T cell receptor beta chains reported below all come from one sample, sequenced in a study of Graves' ophthalmopathy and Graves' hyperthyroidism. Amplification of TCR beta CDR3 regions used RNA transcripts. RT-PCR was first run with HTBI primers, then multiplex PCR in a second round. In TCRdb, the multiplex PCR reads were re-called with MiXCR into one record per CDR3 protein. Among about 410,000 distinct CDR3 sequences listed, around 16% were seen once. The sequenced sample was peripheral blood. The source of these receptors is a woman between 18 and 29 years old with Graves' ophthalmopathy.

This clonotype was detected many times. V gene TRBV28 combines with J gene TRBJ1-6, with a possible D match to TRBD1 (5 bases). Trimming stripped 3 bases from V and 10 bases from J, with 16 bases between. The CDR3 has 15 amino acids. Germline assignment: CDR1 MDHEN and CDR2 SYDVKM. CDR3 sequence reads: CASSFRTPGGSPLHF. The CDR3 DNA reads TGTGCCAGCAGTTTCAGGACACCCGGAGGGTCACCCCTCCACTTT. Based on the CDR3 plus reference TRBV28 and TRBJ1-6, the full variable domain is DVKVTQSSRYLVKRTGEKVFLECVQDMDHENMFWYRQDPGLGLRLIYFSYDVKMKEKGDIPEGYSVSREKKERFSLILESASTNQTSMYLCASSFRTPGGSPLHFGNGTRLTVT.

Many counts were recorded for this clonotype. The rearrangement joins TRBV27 to TRBJ2-7, with 7 bases aligning to TRBD2. The V gene's germline CDR1 is MNHEY and CDR2 SMNVEV (reference sequence). There are 17 residues in the CDR3. V lost 5 bases, J lost 5 bases, and 18 bases stayed unmatched. CDR3 sequence: CASSPKTKREFLNEQYF. As DNA, the CDR3 is TGTGCCAGCAGTCCGAAAACGAAGCGGGAATTTTTAAACGAGCAGTACTTC.

The table lists this clonotype with many counts. In DNA, the CDR3 is TGCAGTGCTAGAGATCGTCGGACTGACTTTTCCGGGGAGCTGTTTTTT. It codes for CSARDRRTDFSGELFF. The rearrangement joins TRBV20-1 to TRBJ2-2, with D possibly being TRBD2 (5 bases). The CDR3 is made up of 16 amino acids. Trimming took 0 bases from V and 6 from J, leaving 17 bases between them. Germline V CDR1 and CDR2: DFQATT, SNEGSKA (reference sequence).

This clonotype has a count of ten or more. The chain employs TRBV6-5 and TRBJ1-1; 8 positions agree with TRBD1. V shed 4 bases and J 4 bases; nucleotides not matched to a gene: 5. This CDR3 spans 14 amino acids. Germline V lookup: CDR1 MNHEY, CDR2 SVGAGI. CDR3 in amino acids: CASSSTGVLTEAFF. In nucleotides, the CDR3 is TGTGCCAGCAGTTCGACAGGGGTTCTCACTGAAGCTTTCTTT.

This clonotype was counted at least ten times. V usage is TRBV11-1 and J usage is TRBJ1-2; TRBD1 agrees at 8 bases. Trimming removed 3 bases from V and 6 bases from J; junction bases left unmatched: 12. The CDR3 consists of 16 residues. Looked up from germline, CDR1 is SGHAT and CDR2 is FQDESV (reference sequence). The CDR3 DNA reads TGTGCCAGCAGCTTGGGGGTCGGACAGGGCACTAATGGCTACACCTTC. It codes for CASSLGVGQGTNGYTF.

This clonotype appeared many times. Since the CDR3 does not end with the conserved phenylalanine or tryptophan, this likely comes from a read error. V is TRBV19 and J is TRBJ2-2; D may be TRBD2 (6 bases). V dropped 5 bases and J dropped 1 base, with 8 bases sitting between them. The CDR3 is made up of 14 amino acids. Germline loops: CDR1 LNHDA, CDR2 SQIVND (reference sequence). The CDR3 region is CASSPRGNTGELFL. CDR3 DNA: TGTGCCAGTAGTCCGCGGGGGAACACCGGGGAGCTGTTTCTT.

This clonotype was detected ten times or more. This chain connects TRBV6-2 or TRBV6-3 to TRBJ1-1; 7 nucleotides align to TRBD1. The length of the CDR3 is 14 residues. V dropped 2 bases and J dropped 10; count of bases not matched to a gene: 10. The germline CDR1 and CDR2 sequences are MNHEY and SVGEGT. The CDR3 coding sequence is TGTGCCAGCAGTTACGGACAGGTCCTTTTGGGAGCTTTCTTT. It codes for CASSYGQVLLGAFF.

In this sample, this clonotype turned up many times. The chain employs TRBV20-1 and TRBJ2-7, with TRBD1 matching over 10 bases. From germline, CDR1 is DFQATT and CDR2 SNEGSKA (reference sequence). The length of the CDR3 is 14 residues. Trimming cost V 5 bases and J 2 bases; bases outside gene matches: 6. The CDR3 here is CSAFGQGGAYEQYF. CDR3 nucleotides: TGCAGTGCTTTCGGACAGGGGGGTGCCTACGAGCAGTACTTC.

This clonotype was seen just once. An end of the junction differs from the germline gene, which may be a read error. This chain links TRBV6-1 with TRBJ2-5; unclear D gene. Per the germline V gene, CDR1 is MNHNS and CDR2 is SASEGT. The CDR3 totals 15 residues. DNA of the CDR3: TGTGCCGGCAGTGAAGACCCAATATCCCAAGAGACCCAGTACTTC. Amino acid sequence: CAGSEDPISQETQYF.

This clonotype was found many times. The chain links TRBV27 to TRBJ2-2, with 10 bases matching TRBD1. The CDR3 has 16 residues. Germline trimming cut 5 bases from V and 2 bases from J; bases unmatched to any gene: 5. Looked up from germline, CDR1 is MNHEY and CDR2 is SMNVEV (reference sequence). The CDR3 region is CASSTRQGANTGELFF. The CDR3 coding sequence is TGTGCCAGCAGTACCCGACAGGGGGCAAACACCGGGGAGCTGTTTTTT.

The rearrangement uses TRBV24-1 and TRBJ2-7, with 10 bases matching TRBD2. This CDR3 region has 15 residues. After removal of 4 bases from V and 6 bases from J, the junction contained 8 bases not matched to a gene. Germline V lookup: CDR1 KGHDR, CDR2 SFDVKD. This CDR3 reads CATSDPPSGSSEQYF. CDR3 DNA: TGTGCCACCAGTGACCCTCCTAGCGGGAGTAGCGAGCAGTACTTC.

The sample holds many counts of this clonotype. The V gene is TRBV6-2 or TRBV6-3, the J gene TRBJ1-1; D gene uncertain. The CDR3 is 13 amino acids. Trimming shortened V by 4 bases and J by 10 bases, and 16 bases separated the two germline ends. Germline V CDR1 and CDR2: MNHEY, SVGEGT. CDR3 nucleotides: TGTGCCAGCAGTTCCCACGACCGGTGGCGAGCTTTCTTT. Translation: CASSSHDRWRAFF.

The sample holds many counts of this clonotype. The chain is built from TRBV6-1 and TRBJ1-1, with TRBD1 identical over 8 bases. The germline CDR1 and CDR2 sequences are MNHNS and SASEGT. The CDR3 is made up of 11 amino acids. Trimming removed 6 bases from V and 8 bases from J; junction bases left unmatched: 2. For the CDR3, the DNA is TGTGCCAGCAGGGGACAGGAGGAAGCTTTCTTT. Translation: CASRGQEEAFF.

This clonotype has ten or more counts. The chain uses TRBV7-3 and TRBJ2-5; TRBD1 matches at 9 bases. This CDR3 has 15 residues. V shed 1 base, J shed 4 bases, and the junction held 4 bases outside the gene matches. CDR1 SGHTA and CDR2 FQGTGA come from the germline V gene. Here the CDR3 DNA reads TGTGCCAGCAGCTTAATACAGGGGGCGGTAGAGACCCAGTACTTC. This codes for CASSLIQGAVETQYF.

This clonotype was seen repeatedly, ten times or more. The genes are TRBV4-3 and TRBJ2-5, with D perhaps TRBD1 or TRBD2 (5 bases each). In germline, CDR1 is LGHNA, CDR2 YSLEER. V was trimmed by 4 bases and J by 5 bases, leaving 11 bases between them. This CDR3 is 13 amino acids long. CDR3 DNA: TGCGCCAGCAGCCCTGGGTGGGGGGAGACCCAGTACTTC. Amino acids: CASSPGWGETQYF.

This clonotype was found many times. The V and J genes are TRBV28 and TRBJ2-7; TRBD1 agrees at 10 bases. CDR3 length: 13 amino acids. CDR1 MDHEN and CDR2 SYDVKM come from the germline V gene. The J segment lost 6 bases and the V segment lost 7 bases, leaving 6 bases of the junction unmatched. The DNA of the CDR3 is TGTGCCAGCACCGGACAGGGGGGACGCGAGCAGTACTTC. Translation gives CASTGQGGREQYF.

There are many counts of this clonotype. The chain employs TRBV12-3 or TRBV12-4 and TRBJ2-7, with D perhaps TRBD2 (6 bases). The CDR3 spans 14 residues. V was clipped by 2 bases and J by 6 bases, with 14 bases between them. The CDR3 here is CASSLPSGLVEQYF. As DNA, the CDR3 is TGTGCCAGCAGTTTACCCTCGGGACTGGTCGAGCAGTACTTC.

This clonotype was found many times. This chain joins TRBV6-5 and TRBJ2-7, with D perhaps matching TRBD1 (7 bases). Germline V gene lookup returns CDR1 MNHEY and CDR2 SVGAGI. The CDR3 loop spans 17 amino acids. Trimming stripped 6 bases from V and 3 bases from J, with 24 bases between. The CDR3 DNA is TGTGCCAGCAGGAGGGTAGGCCTCGGCAGGGGGGTCTACGAGCAGTACTTC. Translation gives CASRRVGLGRGVYEQYF.

The V gene is TRBV6-2 or TRBV6-3, the J gene TRBJ1-1; no reliable D call. Trimming removed 4 bases at V and 0 bases at J, with 12 bases between. CDR3 size: 15 residues. In germline, CDR1 is MNHEY, CDR2 SVGEGT. Here the CDR3 DNA reads TGTGCCAGCAGTTCACCTGGAGGATTGAACACTGAAGCTTTCTTT. Protein: CASSSPGGLNTEAFF.

This clonotype was recorded many times. The rearrangement joins TRBV7-9 to TRBJ1-1; D not resolved. CDR1 and CDR2 (germline): SEHNR, FQNEAQ (reference sequence). Deletions cut 7 bases from V and 5 bases from J, with 17 bases between. CDR3 length: 14 residues. CDR3 region: CASTEGLRPTEAFF. The DNA for the CDR3 is TGTGCCAGCACAGAAGGACTCCGGCCGACTGAAGCTTTCTTT.

This clonotype has ten or more counts. V gene TRBV7-2 combines with J gene TRBJ1-5; no definite D call. Germline V lookup: CDR1 SGHTA, CDR2 FQGNSA. Trimming pared 2 bases from V and 4 bases from J, leaving 9 bases between. The length of the CDR3 is 14 residues. CDR3 DNA: TGTGCCAGCAGCTTAAAGGCTCCGAATCAGCCCCAGCATTTT. Translated, it gives CASSLKAPNQPQHF.

This clonotype showed up many times. The genes are TRBV7-9 and TRBJ2-7; 12 positions agree with TRBD2. The germline gives CDR1 SEHNR, CDR2 FQNEAQ (reference sequence). V lost 6 bases and J lost 3; bases outside the gene matches: 12. CDR3 length: 17 amino acids. In nucleotides, the CDR3 is TGTGCCAGCAGTCCCGGACTAGCGGGACGTCAAAGCTACGAGCAGTACTTC. Encoded protein: CASSPGLAGRQSYEQYF.

This clonotype was picked up many times. CDR3 amino acids: CSASPGTFSPLHF. The CDR3 coding sequence is TGCAGTGCCAGCCCGGGGACCTTTTCACCCCTCCACTTT. The chain joins TRBV20-1 to TRBJ1-6; tentative D call: TRBD1 (5 bases). Per the germline V gene, CDR1 is DFQATT and CDR2 is SNEGSKA (reference sequence). V was clipped by 6 bases and J by 9 bases, with 15 bases between them. The CDR3 has 13 amino acids.

This clonotype has ten or more counts. The chain carries TRBV20-1 and TRBJ1-1; no reliable D call. CDR1 and CDR2 (germline): DFQATT, SNEGSKA (reference sequence). This CDR3 spans 13 amino acids. Trimming pared 5 bases from V and 0 bases from J, leaving 10 bases between. The CDR3 nucleotides are TGCAGTGCTCCCGACGACATGAACACTGAAGCTTTCTTT. It yields the protein CSAPDDMNTEAFF.

At least ten counts were recorded for this clonotype. The CDR3 loop is CASSEVGGGGETQYF. CDR3 in DNA: TGTGCCAGCAGTGAAGTTGGGGGGGGCGGGGAGACCCAGTACTTC. This chain connects TRBV2 to TRBJ2-5; the D gene is possibly TRBD2 (7 bases). The CDR3 length is 15 residues. The V end lost 1 base, the J end lost 5 bases, and 14 bases lay between the germline ends. CDR1 SNHLY and CDR2 FYNNEI come from the germline V gene.

This clonotype was seen many times. This chain connects TRBV27 to TRBJ2-3; TRBD2 agrees at 7 bases. The V and J ends lost 5 bases and 2 bases, in that order; junction bases with no gene match: 10. The germline V gene has CDR1 MNHEY and CDR2 SMNVEV (reference sequence). The CDR3 has 16 residues. The CDR3 protein is CASSLGRLAHTDTQYF. CDR3 DNA: TGTGCCAGCAGTCTCGGTAGACTAGCCCACACAGATACGCAGTATTTT.

This clonotype was recorded many times. This CDR3 is CASRSRTGGYEQYF. Written as DNA, the CDR3 is TGTGCCAGCAGATCCAGGACAGGGGGCTACGAGCAGTACTTC. This chain links TRBV6-1 with TRBJ2-7; TRBD1 agrees at 10 bases. This CDR3 region has 14 residues. V gave up 6 bases and J gave up 3 bases; unmatched junction bases: 5. The germline V gene encodes CDR1 MNHNS and CDR2 SASEGT.

This clonotype showed up many times. The chain combines TRBV7-3 with TRBJ2-5; 8 bases match TRBD2. The V segment lost 5 bases and the J segment 2 bases; nucleotides outside the gene matches: 13. CDR3 length: 17 residues. The V gene's germline CDR1 is SGHTA and CDR2 FQGTGA. CDR3 nucleotide sequence: TGTGCCAGCAGCCCCGGGGACCGAGCGGGGGCTCAAGAGACCCAGTACTTC. As protein: CASSPGDRAGAQETQYF.

This clonotype was observed a handful of times. The chain carries TRBV7-8 and TRBJ1-6, with D possibly TRBD1 on 6 matching bases. The CDR3 contains 17 residues. Germline loops: CDR1 SGHVS, CDR2 FQNEAQ. Trimming shortened V by 1 base and J by 10 bases, and 20 bases separated the two germline ends. CDR3 sequence reads: CASSLVSGQGPSSPLHF. The CDR3 region has the DNA TGTGCCAGCAGCTTAGTTTCGGGACAAGGTCCGAGCTCACCCCTCCACTTT.

V and J are TRBV12-3 or TRBV12-4 and TRBJ1-1; maybe TRBD1 (6 bases). V gave up 8 bases and J gave up 0 bases, with 13 bases separating them. This CDR3 is 14 amino acids long. CDR3 protein: CASGARGMNTEAFF. In nucleotides, the CDR3 is TGTGCCAGCGGTGCCAGGGGTATGAACACTGAAGCTTTCTTT.